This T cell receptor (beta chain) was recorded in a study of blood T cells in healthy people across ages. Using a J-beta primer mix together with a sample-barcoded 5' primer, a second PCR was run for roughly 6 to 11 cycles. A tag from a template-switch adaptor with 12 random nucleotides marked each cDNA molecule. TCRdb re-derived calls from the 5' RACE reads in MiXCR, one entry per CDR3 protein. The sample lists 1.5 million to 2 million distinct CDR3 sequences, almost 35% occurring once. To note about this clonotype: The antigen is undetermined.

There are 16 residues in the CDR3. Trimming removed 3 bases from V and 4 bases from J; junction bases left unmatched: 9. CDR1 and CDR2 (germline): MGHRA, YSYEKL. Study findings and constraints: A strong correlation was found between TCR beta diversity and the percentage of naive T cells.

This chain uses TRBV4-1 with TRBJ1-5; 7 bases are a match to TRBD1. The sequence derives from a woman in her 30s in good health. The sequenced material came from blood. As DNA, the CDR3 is TGCGCCAGCAGCCACACCAAGGGGGCGTCGAATCAGCCCCAGCATTTT. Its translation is CASSHTKGASNQPQHF.